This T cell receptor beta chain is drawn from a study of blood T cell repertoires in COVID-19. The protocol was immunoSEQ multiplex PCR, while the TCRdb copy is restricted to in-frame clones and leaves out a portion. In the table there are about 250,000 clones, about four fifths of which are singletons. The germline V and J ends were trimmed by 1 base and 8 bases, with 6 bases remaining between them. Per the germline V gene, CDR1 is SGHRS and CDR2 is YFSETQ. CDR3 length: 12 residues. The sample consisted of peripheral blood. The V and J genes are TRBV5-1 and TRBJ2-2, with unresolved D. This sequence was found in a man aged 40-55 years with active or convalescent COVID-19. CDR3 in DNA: TGCGCCAGCAGCTTGTTGACAGGGGAGCTGTTTTTT. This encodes CASSLLTGELFF.